This T cell receptor (beta chain) was sequenced for a study of CD8 T cells in ankylosing spondylitis. Study-wide results and limits: Past research had described some motif variants in reactive arthritis synovial fluid and blood. Disease-linked clones reportedly concentrated significantly in matched ankylosing spondylitis synovial fluid.

Each TCR beta library was made by quantitative 5'-RACE that incorporated molecular barcodes. Each CDR3 protein gets one entry after TCRdb re-called the 5' RACE reads with MiXCR. The sample consists of 310,000 or so distinct CDR3 sequences, 15% to 20% of them appearing once. Points on this clonotype: Antigen: not known.

The CDR3 runs 17 residues. Germline-derived CDR1 and CDR2 are LGHDT and YNNKEL (reference sequence). Between the trimmed V and J ends, which lost 1 base and 0 bases, there was a span of 12 bases. This chain connects TRBV3-1 to TRBJ2-2, with D perhaps TRBD2 (7 bases). Sequenced: blood, either unsorted or a sorted T cell fraction (not recorded which). The clonotype was recovered from a male donor with ankylosing spondylitis or in good health (not recorded which). The CDR3 DNA follows: TGTGCCAGCAGCCAAGGAGGGGGGGGCGCGAACACCGGGGAGCTGTTTTTT. It is translated as CASSQGGGGANTGELFF.